Detailed here is one T cell receptor (beta chain). Its antigen is not identified. The sample originates from a study of T cells expressing NK-cell markers. Turning to the study itself: With respect to HCMV, most of the eight sequenced donors were seropositive, and one was seronegative.

CDR1 and CDR2 (germline): SGHRS, YFSETQ. This CDR3 contains 17 residues. General observations from the study: In four donors, dominant clonotypes made up roughly 25-60.1% of CD3+CD56-NKG2C+ cells.

TCRdb re-called the 5' RACE reads; one entry per CDR3 protein, DNA not given. Found here are 550,000 or so distinct CDR3 sequences; the top ten clones hold approximately 3.6%. The sequencing sample was made of blood T cells: a sorted CD56 or NKG2C T cell subset, CD4+ or CD8+ T cells, or bulk PBMC T cells (not recorded which). This sequence joins TRBV5-1 and TRBJ2-1; as DNA is missing, the TRBD1 call by TCRdb cannot be tested. The source of this sequence is a man between 18 and 29 years old in good health. CDR3 in amino acids: CASSLGISGGAGNEQFF.